This T cell receptor (beta chain) was obtained from a study of T-cell memory formation after mild COVID-19. At the level of the study: The study found TCR clusters largely donor specific. Study conclusions and caveats: Contracting CD4+ clones lay largely in CM and EM, with CD8+ ones residing in EMRA. The finding that pre-infection memory included some responding clones suggested that cross-reactive memory joined. Among clones contracting day 15 to 85, CD4/CD8 was balanced, whereas later expanders leaned CD4+.

MiXCR, run by TCRdb on the 5' RACE reads, gives a single entry per CDR3 protein. Of under 650,000 distinct CDR3 sequences in the sample, more than 15% are singletons; the top ten hold more than 10%. The germline V gene encodes CDR1 MDHEN and CDR2 SYDVKM. The CDR3 extends over 12 amino acids. V gave up 4 bases and J gave up 9 bases, with 10 bases separating them. This clonotype has more than one count but fewer than ten. Its antigen is currently unknown. The source is an adult woman who had mild COVID-19 (a few samples of this study predate the infection). Cell type and time point are not known. This sequence joins TRBV28 and TRBJ2-1; D unclear. What was sequenced was PBMCs or a T cell subset sorted from them (not recorded which). Here the CDR3 reads CASSSRDGEQFF. CDR3 DNA sequence: TGTGCCAGCAGTTCGAGAGACGGTGAGCAGTTCTTC.